Detailed here is one T cell receptor (beta chain). This clone was counted once. There is no known antigen for this receptor. The record has no base qualities; no much larger clone is one base away. The data derive from a study of T cell changes during pregnancy in multiple sclerosis (dated by TCRdb to about 2019). Background on the whole study: Changes in the T cell repertoire over the course of pregnancy were examined in this study in women with multiple sclerosis.

Receptor libraries were prepared by the immunoSEQ multiplex PCR assay. TCRdb carries this immuneACCESS record with in-frame sequences only. Its versions omit some clonotypes, under half of them owing to an unresolved V gene in the studies checked, with the rest unexplained. The table for this sample lists more than 90,000 clones; roughly 90% of them were counted only once. The ten most abundant clones make up approximately 1.4% of the sample. The germline V gene specifies MNHNS as CDR1 and SASEGT as CDR2. From the cysteine through the phenylalanine, the CDR3 covers 14 amino acids. The only DNA kept is the CDR3, 42 bases in frame from the first base. V ends up 10 bases short and J 9 bases short, with an unmatched junction base count of 9.

Sequencing was performed on peripheral blood, taken in the first trimester of pregnancy. The chain employs TRBV6-1 and TRBJ2-1, with 13 junctional bases fitting TRBD2. This clonotype originated in a female donor with multiple sclerosis, enrolled in a pregnancy study. CDR3 sequence: CAIRTSGRGSEQFF. The sequence in DNA is TGTGCCATACGGACTAGCGGGAGAGGAAGTGAGCAGTTCTTC.